This T cell receptor beta chain emerged from a study of T cells after yellow fever vaccination. J lost 8 bases, V lost 1 base, and 7 bases had no gene match. Germline CDR1 and CDR2: SQVTM and ANQGSEA. This CDR3 has 14 amino acids. TCRdb reprocessed the 5' RACE reads via MiXCR and lists one record per CDR3 protein. The repertoire consists of 120,000 or so distinct CDR3 sequences, with roughly 15% occurring once and the leading ten covering 35% to 45%. The sequencing used CD8+ T cells sorted from PBMCs, collected 5 days after the yellow fever booster vaccination. The chain employs TRBV29-1 and TRBJ2-1; TRBD1 matches 8 bases. The clonotype comes from a man between 18 and 29 years old who received the YFV17D yellow fever vaccine. This chain's CDR3 is CSVEVLGTGDEQFF. CDR3 DNA sequence: TGCAGCGTTGAAGTATTAGGGACAGGTGATGAGCAGTTCTTC.